One and the same sample provided the 20 T cell receptor beta chains below, sequenced in a study of blood T cell repertoires in COVID-19. TCRdb keeps only in-frame clones here, not all; method: immunoSEQ multiplex PCR. This sample has just under 85,000 clones, with more than 85% found just once. The material sequenced was peripheral blood. The source of these receptors is a man older than 75 with active or convalescent COVID-19.

This clone came up once. The rearrangement uses TRBV19 and TRBJ1-4; D remains unclear. The CDR3 is 14 residues long. V was cut by 10 bases and J by 0 bases, with 12 bases left in between. The germline gives CDR1 LNHDA, CDR2 SQIVND (reference sequence). CDR3: CATRRSATNEKLFF. The CDR3 DNA follows: TGTGCCACCAGGCGATCTGCAACTAATGAAAAACTGTTTTTT.

The chain couples TRBV15 to TRBJ2-7; unclear D gene. Deletions cut 0 bases from V and 2 bases from J, with 5 bases between. The germline V gene has CDR1 LNHNV and CDR2 YYDKDF (reference sequence). The CDR3 extends over 13 amino acids. CDR3 protein: CATSRDPAYEQYV. The CDR3 nucleotides read TGTGCCACCAGCAGAGATCCTGCCTACGAGCAGTACGTC.

The chain employs TRBV10-3 and TRBJ1-2, with a possible D match to TRBD1 (6 bases). The V gene lost 3 bases and the J gene lost 1 base, with 12 bases spanning the gap. CDR3 length: 15 residues. The germline V gene has CDR1 ENHRY and CDR2 SYGVKD. The CDR3 region has the DNA TGTGCCATCAGTGACACAGGGATGATTAACTATGGCTACACCTTC. Translated, it gives CAISDTGMINYGYTF.

V usage is TRBV19 and J usage is TRBJ2-6, with D perhaps matching TRBD1 (6 bases). The V end was cut by 6 bases, the J end by 2 bases, with 14 bases between. Germline V gene data show CDR1 as LNHDA and CDR2 as SQIVND (reference sequence). The CDR3 length is 16 residues. CDR3 sequence: CASRVGHRTGANVLTF. CDR3 nucleotide sequence: TGTGCCAGTAGGGTGGGACACAGAACTGGGGCCAACGTCCTGACTTTC.

V usage is TRBV25-1 and J usage is TRBJ2-2; 7 bases fit TRBD1. This CDR3 region has 14 residues. J was trimmed by 3 bases and V by 6 bases; bases with no gene match: 4. CDR1 is MGHDK and CDR2 is SYGVNS in the germline V gene. CDR3 nucleotides: TGTGCCAGCAGCTTTACAGGGGACACCGGGGAGCTGTTTTTT. Amino acid sequence: CASSFTGDTGELFF.

This clone occurred a few times. The J gene is TRBJ1-5, the V gene TRBV19; 10 nucleotides line up with TRBD1. The CDR3 is made up of 16 amino acids. With V trimmed by 1 base and J by 5 bases, 5 bases remained unmatched. CDR1 and CDR2 (germline): LNHDA, SQIVND (reference sequence). CDR3 DNA: TGTGCCAGTAGTATAGCTCGGACAGGGGGATATCAGCCCCAGCATTTT. Amino acid sequence: CASSIARTGGYQPQHF.

V gene TRBV6-5 combines with J gene TRBJ2-2, with D possibly TRBD2 on 5 matching bases. Trimming took off 6 bases at V and 1 base at J, with 12 bases between the two ends. The CDR3 is 15 residues long. The germline V gene has CDR1 MNHEY and CDR2 SVGAGI. This chain's CDR3 is CASRPLGGNTGELFF. The CDR3 DNA reads TGTGCCAGCAGGCCCTTAGGAGGGAACACCGGGGAGCTGTTTTTT.

V gene TRBV2 combines with J gene TRBJ1-2, with a possible D match to TRBD1 (6 bases). The V gene lost 2 bases and the J gene lost 8 bases, with 9 bases spanning the gap. Germline V gives CDR1 SNHLY, CDR2 FYNNEI. The length of the CDR3 is 12 residues. CDR3 loop: CASSERGLGYTF. CDR3 nucleotide sequence: TGTGCCAGCAGTGAAAGGGGGTTAGGCTACACCTTC.

The chain couples TRBV5-6 to TRBJ2-4, with TRBD1 matching 8 bases. Unmatched junction bases numbered 12, after V lost 6 bases and J lost 7 bases. The germline CDR1 and CDR2 sequences are SGHDT and YYEEEE. This CDR3 region has 15 residues. Here the CDR3 reads CASNRTGCCLNIQYF. The CDR3 DNA reads as TGTGCCAGCAACAGGACAGGGTGTTGTTTGAACATTCAGTACTTC.

The chain carries TRBV9 and TRBJ2-1, with 11 bases lining up with TRBD2. With V trimmed by 5 bases and J by 1 base, 8 bases remained unmatched. Looked up from germline, CDR1 is SGDLS and CDR2 is YYNGEE. This CDR3 contains 17 residues. The CDR3 protein is CASSRRTSGSSYNEQFF. The DNA for the CDR3 is TGTGCCAGCAGTAGGAGAACTAGCGGGAGTTCCTACAATGAGCAGTTCTTC.

The chain has TRBV6-6 and TRBJ2-3, with a possible D match to TRBD2 (5 bases). With 5 bases removed from V and 4 bases from J, the gap between germline ends came to 10 bases. The CDR3 has 13 residues. The germline V gene has CDR1 MNHNY and CDR2 SVGAGI (reference sequence). DNA of the CDR3: TGTGCCAGCAGTAAGGACTTTTCAGATACGCAGTATTTT. Translating gives CASSKDFSDTQYF.

The V and J genes are TRBV7-3 and TRBJ2-3; 10 bases align to TRBD1. The CDR3 loop spans 15 amino acids. V trimming: 3 bases; J trimming: 5 bases; junction bases outside the gene matches: 5. Germline CDR1 is SGHTA and CDR2 is FQGTGA. The chain's CDR3 is CASSLQTGGVDTQYF. CDR3 sequence (DNA): TGTGCCAGCAGCTTGCAGACAGGGGGCGTAGATACGCAGTATTTT. The full variable domain, its missing parts supplied by reference TRBV7-3 and TRBJ2-3, is GAGVSQTPSNKVTEKGKYVELRCDPISGHTALYWYRQSLGQGPEFLIYFQGTGAADDSGLPNDRFFAVRPEGSVSTLKIQRTERGDSAVYLCASSLQTGGVDTQYFGPGTRLTVL.

The chain couples TRBV10-2 to TRBJ2-4; 7 bases are a match to TRBD1. V lost 3 bases to trimming and J lost 2 bases; unmatched junction nucleotides: 1. CDR3 size: 14 residues. Germline V gives CDR1 WSHSY, CDR2 SAAADI. The DNA of the CDR3 is TGCGCCAGCAGTGAACAGGGGCCCAAAAACATTCAGTACTTC. Its translation: CASSEQGPKNIQYF.

V and J are TRBV24-1 and TRBJ2-3, with 8 bases identical to TRBD2. Trimming cost V 10 bases and J 0 bases; bases outside gene matches: 11. The CDR3 has 16 amino acids. From germline, CDR1 is KGHDR and CDR2 SFDVKD. The CDR3 region has the DNA TGTGCCACAGGGAGGAACGCGGGAGGTAGCACAGATACGCAGTATTTT. Its translation is CATGRNAGGSTDTQYF.

This chain connects TRBV7-8 to TRBJ2-6; 9 positions match TRBD1. V lost 5 bases, J lost 1 base, and 18 bases stayed unmatched. Germline CDR1 is SGHVS and CDR2 is FQNEAQ. This CDR3 spans 21 amino acids. CDR3 DNA sequence: TGTGCCAGCAGCCAGCGACAGGCGCGGGACAGGGTTGGTTCTGGGGCCAACGTCCTGACTTTC. It specifies CASSQRQARDRVGSGANVLTF.

The chain recombines TRBV18 with TRBJ2-7; 8 nucleotides agree with TRBD1. Germline V gene data show CDR1 as KGHSH and CDR2 as LQKENI. J was trimmed by 2 bases and V by 4 bases; bases with no gene match: 4. CDR3 length: 14 amino acids. CDR3: CASSLQTGAYEQYV. The CDR3 DNA is TGTGCCAGCTCACTACAGACAGGGGCCTACGAGCAGTACGTC.

This chain uses TRBV6-6 with TRBJ1-1; D uncertain. The CDR3 totals 14 residues. The germline gives CDR1 MNHNY, CDR2 SVGAGI (reference sequence). Trimming took off 11 bases at V and 2 bases at J, with 18 bases between the two ends. This CDR3 reads CACHLGGGNTEAFF. CDR3 DNA: TGTGCCTGCCACCTTGGAGGCGGAAACACTGAAGCTTTCTTT.

This clone was seen more than once but under ten times. This chain links TRBV5-1 with TRBJ1-5; no reliable D call. The V gene lost 0 bases and the J gene lost 5 bases, with 12 bases spanning the gap. This CDR3 region has 15 residues. Looked up from germline, CDR1 is SGHRS and CDR2 is YFSETQ. CDR3 sequence (DNA): TGCGCCAGCAGCTTGGGATGGTCGAGGGATCAGCCCCAGCATTTT. This sequence encodes CASSLGWSRDQPQHF. The full variable domain, in which reference TRBV5-1 and TRBJ1-5 provide the parts outside the CDR3, is KAGVTQTPRYLIKTRGQQVTLSCSPISGHRSVSWYQQTPGQGLQFLFEYFSETQRNKGNFPGRFSGRQFSNSRSEMNVSTLELGDSALYLCASSLGWSRDQPQHFGDGTRLSIL.

CDR3 region: CSVGQGFNQPQHF. As DNA, the CDR3 is TGCAGCGTTGGTCAGGGCTTCAATCAGCCCCAGCATTTT. The chain uses TRBV29-1 and TRBJ1-5, with a tentative D call TRBD1 (5 bases). In germline, CDR1 is SQVTM, CDR2 ANQGSEA. CDR3 size: 13 residues. Trimming left V 4 bases short and J 3 bases short, with 10 bases between.

The chain uses TRBV30 and TRBJ1-6, with 8 bases that match TRBD1. This CDR3 contains 17 residues. CDR1 GTSNPN and CDR2 SVGIG come from the germline V gene (reference sequence). The J segment lost 0 bases and the V segment lost 2 bases, leaving 6 bases of the junction unmatched. CDR3 loop: CAWSSGTGSSYNSPLHF. As DNA, the CDR3 is TGTGCCTGGAGTTCCGGGACAGGTAGCTCCTATAATTCACCCCTCCACTTT.